These 17 T cell receptor beta chains were sequenced from one sample in a study of shared clonotypes between healthy human individuals. Produced via immunoSEQ multiplex PCR; TCRdb's table is partial and in-frame only. Of a few million clones in the sample, approximately 96% were seen once. The specimen sequenced was naive CD4+ T cells sorted from blood. Subset specified: CD45RA+ positively selected. The receptors were sampled from a man aged 18 to 29 in good health.

This rearrangement joins TRBV9 to TRBJ2-1; tentatively, D is TRBD2 (6 bases). Per the germline V gene, CDR1 is SGDLS and CDR2 is YYNGEE. The CDR3 sequence is 13 residues long. The ends were cut back, 0 bases at V and 10 bases at J, with 11 bases in the middle. The CDR3 spells CASSVEVAGEQFF. The CDR3, as DNA: TGTGCCAGCAGCGTAGAAGTGGCGGGAGAGCAGTTCTTC. The full variable domain, completed using reference TRBV9 and TRBJ2-1, is DSGVTQTPKHLITATGQRVTLRCSPRSGDLSVYWYQQSLDQGLQFLIQYYNGEERAKGNILERFSAQQFPDLHSELNLSSLELGDSALYFCASSVEVAGEQFFGPGTRLTVL.

The chain employs TRBV19 and TRBJ2-1; 8 nucleotides line up with TRBD1. The CDR3 contains 17 residues. Germline-derived CDR1 and CDR2 are LNHDA and SQIVND (reference sequence). Trimming cost V 0 bases and J 4 bases; bases outside gene matches: 8. DNA of the CDR3: TGTGCCAGTAGTATAGATGCGTGGACAGGGTCTTACAATGAGCAGTTCTTC. Encoded protein: CASSIDAWTGSYNEQFF.

In the case of this clone: The sample holds other DNA sequences that translate to the same CDR3. This chain joins TRBV4-3 and TRBJ1-5; D not resolved. The CDR3 runs to 13 residues. CDR1 is LGHNA and CDR2 is YSLEER in the germline V gene. Trimming shortened V by 0 bases and J by 4 bases, and 4 bases separated the two germline ends. This CDR3 is CASSQEVNQPQHF. CDR3 sequence (DNA): TGCGCCAGCAGCCAAGAGGTGAATCAGCCCCAGCATTTT.

The chain links TRBV7-9 to TRBJ1-6; 7 positions agree with TRBD1. The germline CDR1 and CDR2 sequences are SEHNR and FQNEAQ (reference sequence). V trimming: 5 bases; J trimming: 5 bases; junction bases outside the gene matches: 3. This CDR3 is 14 amino acids long. CDR3 loop: CASSLGTDNSPLHF. The DNA for the CDR3 is TGTGCCAGCAGCCTCGGGACAGATAATTCACCCCTCCACTTT.

The V call is TRBV10-3, the J call TRBJ2-7; D unclear. The CDR3 totals 12 residues. The ends were cut back, 6 bases at V and 0 bases at J, with 6 bases in the middle. Looked up from germline, CDR1 is ENHRY and CDR2 is SYGVKD. CDR3 sequence: CAIRDASYEQYF. The DNA of the CDR3 is TGTGCCATCAGGGACGCCTCCTACGAGCAGTACTTC.

The rearrangement links TRBV2 to TRBJ2-1; 8 bases line up with TRBD2. J gave up 8 bases and V 8 bases, and 8 bases lay outside the gene matches. The CDR3 runs to 13 residues. CDR1 SNHLY and CDR2 FYNNEI come from the germline V gene. CDR3 loop: CASGREVGDEQFF. The CDR3 DNA reads TGTGCCAGCGGGCGGGAGGTGGGGGATGAGCAGTTCTTC. Full variable domain (outside the CDR3, taken from reference TRBV2 and TRBJ2-1): EPEVTQTPSHQVTQMGQEVILRCVPISNHLYFYWYRQILGQKVEFLVSFYNNEISEKSEIFDDQFSVERPDGSNFTLKIRSTKLEDSAMYFCASGREVGDEQFFGPGTRLTVL.

The V gene is TRBV4-3, the J gene TRBJ2-7; 8 bases match TRBD1. J gave up 0 bases and V 1 base, and 17 bases lay outside the gene matches. Germline V gene lookup returns CDR1 LGHNA and CDR2 YSLEER. The CDR3 is 20 amino acids. The CDR3 is CASSQGLGGQGPLSSYEQYF. The CDR3 nucleotides read TGCGCCAGCAGCCAAGGACTCGGAGGACAGGGACCCTTGAGCTCCTACGAGCAGTACTTC.

This chain connects TRBV7-6 to TRBJ2-3; D gene ambiguous. Germline CDR1 SGHVS, CDR2 FNYEAQ. The V and J ends lost 8 bases and 2 bases respectively, with 8 bases between them. The CDR3 sequence is 12 residues long. This CDR3 reads CASGLDTDTQYF. The CDR3 DNA reads TGTGCCAGCGGTTTGGACACAGATACGCAGTATTTT.

This clone was picked up one time. The chain combines TRBV7-8 with TRBJ2-1; 14 nucleotides agree with TRBD2. Germline loops: CDR1 SGHVS, CDR2 FQNEAQ. This CDR3 has 16 residues. The V and J ends lost 3 bases and 8 bases, in that order; junction bases with no gene match: 6. CDR3 protein: CASSFRLAGGLDEQFF. CDR3 DNA: TGTGCCAGCAGCTTTCGACTAGCGGGGGGGCTCGATGAGCAGTTCTTC.

The V call is TRBV28, the J call TRBJ2-1; weak D call: TRBD1 (6 bases). The CDR3 sequence is 15 residues long. V was cut by 2 bases and J by 2 bases, with 10 bases left in between. Per the germline V gene, CDR1 is MDHEN and CDR2 is SYDVKM. CDR3 DNA sequence: TGTGCCAGCAGTTTAGTAGGGGGTCCCTACAATGAGCAGTTCTTC. Amino acids: CASSLVGGPYNEQFF.

This chain links TRBV6-5 with TRBJ2-1; D not certain. Looked up from germline, CDR1 is MNHEY and CDR2 is SVGAGI. Trimming cost V 0 bases and J 5 bases, with 14 bases left between them. The CDR3 sequence is 16 residues long. In DNA form, the CDR3 reads TGTGCCAGCAGTTACTCGATTAATGGGGTGAACAATGAGCAGTTCTTC. It encodes CASSYSINGVNNEQFF.

The chain carries TRBV5-1 and TRBJ2-5; D possibly corresponds to TRBD1 (6 bases). Trimming took off 4 bases at V and 4 bases at J, with 14 bases between the two ends. CDR1 and CDR2 (germline): SGHRS, YFSETQ. The CDR3 is 14 residues long. The chain's CDR3 is CASSGGPGVETQYF. DNA of the CDR3: TGCGCCAGCAGCGGCGGCCCAGGGGTAGAGACCCAGTACTTC.

This clone was detected only once. The rearrangement links TRBV5-6 to TRBJ1-1; no reliable D call. Germline CDR1 reads SGHDT; CDR2 reads YYEEEE. Trimming shortened V by 2 bases and J by 4 bases, and 12 bases separated the two germline ends. CDR3 length: 14 residues. CDR3 nucleotide sequence: TGTGCCAGCAGCTTATCAGGACGGTTCACTGAAGCTTTCTTT. Its translation: CASSLSGRFTEAFF.

The gene calls are TRBV2 and TRBJ2-2; 9 nucleotides agree with TRBD2. J was trimmed by 5 bases and V by 2 bases; bases with no gene match: 0. The CDR3 runs 14 residues. Germline-derived CDR1 and CDR2 are SNHLY and FYNNEI. The CDR3 DNA follows: TGTGCCAGCAGTGAACTAGCGGGAACCGGGGAGCTGTTTTTT. This codes for CASSELAGTGELFF.

The chain joins TRBV5-1 to TRBJ2-1; no definite D call. The CDR3 loop spans 16 amino acids. CDR1 SGHRS and CDR2 YFSETQ come from the germline V gene. Trimming stripped 4 bases from V and 4 bases from J, with 18 bases between. The CDR3 here is CASSPRRGSLYNEQFF. CDR3 DNA: TGCGCCAGCAGCCCGCGGAGAGGTAGTTTATACAATGAGCAGTTCTTC.

V is TRBV25-1 and J is TRBJ2-4; TRBD2 is a possible D gene (6 bases). CDR1 is MGHDK and CDR2 is SYGVNS in the germline V gene. Between the trimmed V and J ends, which lost 3 bases and 3 bases, there was a span of 9 bases. The CDR3 is 14 residues long. In DNA form, the CDR3 reads TGTGCCAGCAGTGATACGGGGGACAAAAACATTCAGTACTTC. Amino acid sequence: CASSDTGDKNIQYF.

The chain combines TRBV19 with TRBJ1-2, with 10 positions matching TRBD1. Germline assignment: CDR1 LNHDA and CDR2 SQIVND (reference sequence). V lost 7 bases and J lost 4; bases outside the gene matches: 6. This CDR3 contains 14 residues. The CDR3 reads CASMGTGVFYGYTF. The CDR3 DNA is TGTGCCAGTATGGGGACAGGGGTCTTCTATGGCTACACCTTC.